The 12 T cell receptor beta chains reported below all come from one sample, sequenced in a study of STAT3 mutations in large granular lymphocyte leukemia. Study observations and caveats: Every T-LGLL patient had at least one immunodominant TCRbeta clonotype.

No antigen has been assigned to these receptors. Profiling relied on immunoSEQ multiplex PCR, and the TCRdb table lists in-frame clones only, not all of them. The table lists roughly 40,000 clones, about three quarters of them singletons. The sample comprised PBMCs. The receptor source for this set is a human donor with T large granular lymphocyte leukemia. Some clones in this sample may be carry-over from other donors' samples.

This clone has more than one count but fewer than ten. V usage is TRBV25-1 and J usage is TRBJ2-6; D not resolved. V was trimmed by 5 bases and J by 3 bases, leaving 5 bases between them. The CDR3 has 13 residues. Germline CDR1 MGHDK, CDR2 SYGVNS. This CDR3 is CASSRIGANVLTF. The DNA for the CDR3 is TGTGCCAGCAGTCGTATTGGGGCCAACGTCCTGACTTTC.

The chain recombines TRBV6-1 with TRBJ2-3; the match to TRBD2 covers 9 bases. There are 16 residues in the CDR3. The junction had 8 bases not matched to a gene; V was cut back by 2 bases and J by 5 bases. The germline gives CDR1 MNHNS, CDR2 SASEGT. Here the CDR3 reads CASSEYASGDGDTQYF. In DNA form, the CDR3 reads TGTGCCAGCAGTGAATATGCTAGCGGGGATGGAGATACGCAGTATTTT.

The rearrangement joins TRBV14 to TRBJ1-2, with D perhaps matching TRBD1 (5 bases). V lost 4 bases to trimming and J lost 5 bases, with 20 bases between them. In germline, CDR1 is SGHDN, CDR2 FVKESK. The CDR3 has 16 amino acids. The CDR3 protein is CASSPPAAGTLYGYTF. The DNA for the CDR3 is TGTGCCAGCAGCCCCCCGGCGGCAGGGACCCTTTATGGCTACACCTTC.

The V and J genes are TRBV10-3 and TRBJ2-7, with D unclear. CDR1 and CDR2 (germline): ENHRY, SYGVKD. V was shortened by 2 bases and J by 2 bases, with 7 bases between the two germline ends. The CDR3 has 13 residues. This CDR3 is CAISENVPYEQYF. In DNA form, the CDR3 reads TGTGCCATCAGTGAGAACGTACCCTACGAGCAGTACTTC.

The J gene is TRBJ1-2, the V gene TRBV7-8, with 7 bases matching TRBD1. Germline CDR1 and CDR2: SGHVS and FQNEAQ. Unmatched junction bases numbered 10, after V lost 4 bases and J lost 2 bases. CDR3 length: 16 residues. The CDR3 here is CASSSKTGIENYGYTF. CDR3 DNA sequence: TGTGCCAGCAGCTCCAAGACAGGGATCGAGAACTATGGCTACACCTTC.

This clone was detected only a few times. The gene calls are TRBV28 and TRBJ2-7; 14 nucleotides align to TRBD2. Germline CDR1 reads MDHEN; CDR2 reads SYDVKM. The CDR3 length is 17 residues. Germline trimming cut 3 bases from V and 0 bases from J; bases unmatched to any gene: 4. CDR3 bases: TGTGCCAGCAGTTTGACTAGCGGGGGGGGAAGCTCCTACGAGCAGTACTTC. It yields the protein CASSLTSGGGSSYEQYF.

This sequence joins TRBV30 and TRBJ1-4, with 8 bases matching TRBD1. CDR3 length: 15 residues. CDR1 is GTSNPN, CDR2 SVGIG, per germline (reference sequence). Germline trimming cut 8 bases from V and 4 bases from J; bases unmatched to any gene: 12. The CDR3 nucleotides are TGTGCCCAAAAGCCGGGACAGGTCCTTAATGAAAAACTGTTTTTT. This encodes CAQKPGQVLNEKLFF.

The CDR3 sequence is CSPSSYEQYV. The DNA for the CDR3 is TGCAGCCCTAGCTCCTACGAGCAGTACGTC. The chain links TRBV20-1 to TRBJ2-7, with D uncertain. The germline CDR1 and CDR2 sequences are DFQATT and SNEGSKA (reference sequence). The CDR3 extends over 10 amino acids.

Points on this clone: Other DNA sequences in this sample translate to the same CDR3. The chain carries TRBV29-1 and TRBJ1-2; D gene ambiguous. The CDR3 runs 15 residues. The V gene's germline CDR1 is SQVTM and CDR2 ANQGSEA. The V and J ends lost 6 bases and 2 bases respectively, with 19 bases between them. Written as DNA, the CDR3 is TGCAGCGTGAGGCACTCGACGGAGATGAACTATGGCTACACCTTC. Translating gives CSVRHSTEMNYGYTF. The variable domain in full, completed from reference TRBV29-1 and TRBJ1-2, reads SAVISQKPSRDICQRGTSLTIQCQVDSQVTMMFWYRQQPGQSLTLIATANQGSEATYESGFVIDKFPISRPNLTFSTLTVSNMSPEDSSIYLCSVRHSTEMNYGYTFGSGTRLTVV.

The rearrangement joins TRBV2 to TRBJ1-3; no clear D gene. This CDR3 comprises 17 residues. In germline, CDR1 is SNHLY, CDR2 FYNNEI. The V end was cut by 2 bases, the J end by 0 bases, with 14 bases between. CDR3 sequence (DNA): TGTGCCAGCAGTGAATGGTTGACGCTAAGCTCTGGAAACACCATATATTTT. It is translated as CASSEWLTLSSGNTIYF.

This clone was seen a single time. The chain carries TRBV7-2 and TRBJ1-1; D remains ambiguous. The germline V gene has CDR1 SGHTA and CDR2 FQGNSA. The V end was cut by 0 bases, the J end by 6 bases, with 5 bases between. The CDR3 loop spans 12 amino acids. The DNA of the CDR3 is TGTGCCAGCAGCTTAGCGTCCCCTGAAGCTTTCTTT. It codes for CASSLASPEAFF.

This clone has just one count. The chain uses TRBV6-5 and TRBJ2-3; D might be TRBD1 (5 bases). Germline V gene data show CDR1 as MNHEY and CDR2 as SVGAGI. V lost 9 bases to trimming and J lost 3 bases, with 16 bases between them. This CDR3 region has 14 residues. In DNA form, the CDR3 reads TGTGCCAGTTCCTCAGGGATCCAAACAGATACGCAGTATTTT. This translates into CASSSGIQTDTQYF.